The entry below describes one T cell receptor beta chain. With survey level as its setting, the immunoSEQ assay was v3.0. The table came from immunoSEQ multiplex PCR; TCRdb's copy has only in-frame clones and leaves some out. The table records around 15,000 clones, around 89% of them present only once. Per the germline V gene, CDR1 is DFQATT and CDR2 is SNEGSKA (reference sequence). The CDR3 has 11 amino acids. This sample is drawn from a study of long-term antiretroviral therapy in people with HIV. The TCR sequence derives from a man aged 45 to 65 with HIV. The chain employs TRBV20-1 and TRBJ2-3, with D tentatively TRBD2 (6 bases). Material: unsorted PBMCs, obtained 0.7 years before starting antiretroviral therapy. For the CDR3, the DNA is TGCGCCCGGGGGACGGGGGATACGCAGTATTTT. Protein product: CARGTGDTQYF.